A single sample is the source of the 15 T cell receptor beta chains below, sequenced in a study of CD8 T cells in ankylosing spondylitis. TCRdb reanalysed the 5' RACE reads using MiXCR and keeps one entry per CDR3 protein. The sample carries about 250,000 distinct CDR3 sequences, roughly a third recorded once. Input material: blood, either unsorted or a sorted T cell fraction (not recorded which). The receptors come from a male donor with ankylosing spondylitis or in good health (not recorded which).

The rearrangement uses TRBV7-9 and TRBJ1-1; 7 bases agree with TRBD1. In germline, CDR1 is SEHNR, CDR2 FQNEAQ (reference sequence). This CDR3 contains 16 residues. The V and J ends lost 1 base and 1 base, in that order; junction bases with no gene match: 6. Written as DNA, the CDR3 is TGTGCCAGCAGCTTAGACGGGGCAGGGGGGAACACTGAAGCTTTCTTT. It encodes CASSLDGAGGNTEAFF. Full variable domain (outside the CDR3, taken from reference TRBV7-9 and TRBJ1-1): DTGVSQNPRHKITKRGQNVTFRCDPISEHNRLYWYRQTLGQGPEFLTYFQNEAQLEKSRLLSDRFSAERPKGSFSTLEIQRTEQGDSAMYLCASSLDGAGGNTEAFFGQGTRLTVV.

This clonotype came up a few times. This sequence joins TRBV20-1 and TRBJ2-7; 8 bases match TRBD1. V dropped 5 bases and J dropped 2; count of bases not matched to a gene: 2. The CDR3 runs 12 residues. Per the germline V gene, CDR1 is DFQATT and CDR2 is SNEGSKA (reference sequence). The CDR3 region is CSAGQGTYEQYF. CDR3 nucleotides: TGCAGTGCTGGACAGGGCACCTACGAGCAGTACTTC.

This chain links TRBV28 with TRBJ2-1, with 9 bases fitting TRBD2. The CDR3 is 15 residues long. The V segment lost 2 bases and the J segment 8 bases; nucleotides outside the gene matches: 7. Per the germline V gene, CDR1 is MDHEN and CDR2 is SYDVKM. The CDR3 DNA sequence: TGTGCCAGCAGTTTAGGCGGCGGGGGGGTTTATGAGCAGTTCTTC. It specifies CASSLGGGGVYEQFF.

This sequence joins TRBV20-1 and TRBJ2-2, with D perhaps assigned TRBD1 or TRBD2 (5 bases each). V lost 2 bases and J lost 4, with 11 bases in between. Germline loops: CDR1 DFQATT, CDR2 SNEGSKA (reference sequence). The CDR3 consists of 14 residues. The CDR3: CSARPGPGTGELFF. In DNA form, the CDR3 reads TGCAGTGCTAGACCGGGGCCCGGCACCGGGGAGCTGTTTTTT.

DNA of the CDR3: TGTGCCAGCAGCTTTGTGGCAGGGAGCTACGAGCAGTACTTC. It codes for CASSFVAGSYEQYF. The J gene is TRBJ2-7, the V gene TRBV11-2; either TRBD1 or TRBD2 may fit D (5 bases each). The CDR3 spans 14 residues. Trimming removed 3 bases from V and 3 bases from J, with 12 bases in between. The germline V gene encodes CDR1 SGHAT and CDR2 FQNNGV. Full variable domain (outside the CDR3, taken from reference TRBV11-2 and TRBJ2-7): EAGVAQSPRYKIIEKRQSVAFWCNPISGHATLYWYQQILGQGPKLLIQFQNNGVVDDSQLPKDRFSAERLKGVDSTLKIQPAKLEDSAVYLCASSFVAGSYEQYFGPGTRLTVT.

The V call is TRBV11-1, the J call TRBJ2-1; 13 bases match TRBD2. With 5 bases clipped from V and 2 bases from J, the junction kept 12 bases outside the gene matches. The germline CDR1 and CDR2 sequences are SGHAT and FQDESV (reference sequence). The CDR3 runs to 19 residues. CDR3 in amino acids: CASSPSPTSGGLTYNEQFF. The DNA for the CDR3 is TGTGCCAGCAGCCCGAGCCCGACTAGCGGGGGGTTAACCTACAATGAGCAGTTCTTC.

This clonotype appeared a few times. This chain links TRBV7-2 with TRBJ2-1; 7 nucleotides agree with TRBD2. With V trimmed by 7 bases and J by 6 bases, 9 bases remained unmatched. Germline CDR1 reads SGHTA; CDR2 reads FQGNSA. The CDR3 consists of 14 residues. CDR3 protein: CASTLRTGGNEQFF. CDR3 nucleotide sequence: TGTGCCAGCACTCTTAGAACGGGGGGCAATGAGCAGTTCTTC.

The table lists this clonotype with many counts. The genes are TRBV20-1 and TRBJ1-2; tentative D call: TRBD1 (5 bases). The CDR3 is 14 residues long. Germline-derived CDR1 and CDR2 are DFQATT and SNEGSKA (reference sequence). CDR3 DNA sequence: TGCAGCGCGGGCCGGGGGACGCGAAACTATGGCTACACCTTC. Its protein product is CSAGRGTRNYGYTF.

CDR3 amino acids: CASSLPRSPNGYTF. DNA of the CDR3: TGTGCCAGCAGTTTACCCCGAAGCCCCAATGGCTACACCTTC. This chain uses TRBV12-3 or TRBV12-4 with TRBJ1-2; D remains unclear. The germline V and J ends were trimmed by 2 bases and 6 bases, with 13 bases remaining between them. CDR3 length equals 14 residues.

This clonotype appeared a few times. The chain is built from TRBV20-1 and TRBJ2-3; 9 nucleotides line up with TRBD2. The V gene's germline CDR1 is DFQATT and CDR2 SNEGSKA (reference sequence). This CDR3 is 17 amino acids long. With V trimmed by 3 bases and J by 12 bases, 22 bases remained unmatched. The CDR3 is CSASPAGGATRSLSQYF. The DNA of the CDR3 is TGCAGTGCTAGTCCCGCGGGGGGGGCCACTCGCTCACTTTCCCAGTATTTT.

This clonotype has just a few counts. The chain is built from TRBV10-1 and TRBJ2-2; possible D gene TRBD2, 5 bases. This CDR3 is 14 amino acids long. Trimming cost V 2 bases and J 1 base, with 5 bases left between them. Germline V CDR1 and CDR2: WNHNN, SYGVQD (reference sequence). In nucleotides, the CDR3 is TGCGCCAGCAGTGAGGCGGGGAACACCGGGGAGCTGTTTTTT. Its translation is CASSEAGNTGELFF.

The chain joins TRBV7-9 to TRBJ1-5; TRBD1 is a possible D gene (5 bases). The germline CDR1 and CDR2 sequences are SEHNR and FQNEAQ (reference sequence). CDR3 length: 15 amino acids. With 4 bases removed from V and 0 bases from J, the gap between germline ends came to 10 bases. CDR3: CASSSQGDSNQPQHF. The CDR3 bases are TGTGCCAGCAGCTCTCAGGGTGATAGCAATCAGCCCCAGCATTTT.

V and J are TRBV10-3 and TRBJ1-5; D ambiguous. Trimming took off 3 bases at V and 3 bases at J, with 12 bases between the two ends. CDR3 length: 15 residues. CDR1 is ENHRY and CDR2 is SYGVKD in the germline V gene. As DNA, the CDR3 is TGTGCCATCAGTGATGATTCAGTGAACAATCAGCCCCAGCATTTT. Residues: CAISDDSVNNQPQHF.

Many counts were recorded for this clonotype. One junction end disagrees with the germline gene, perhaps due to a read error. The J gene is TRBJ2-5, the V gene TRBV5-5, with 7 bases aligning to TRBD1. Germline V gene data show CDR1 as SGHKS and CDR2 as YYEKEE (reference sequence). The CDR3 covers 14 residues. This CDR3 reads CASTLTGNGETQYF. Here the CDR3 DNA reads TGTGCCAGCACCTTGACAGGGAACGGAGAGACCCAGTACTTC.

Only a few counts were recorded for this clonotype. For the CDR3, the DNA is TGCAGTGCTGATAGGGTAGCCTCCTACAATGAGCAGTTCTTC. Protein product: CSADRVASYNEQFF. V is TRBV20-1 and J is TRBJ2-1, with D unclear. Germline CDR1 and CDR2: DFQATT and SNEGSKA (reference sequence). Trimming took off 5 bases at V and 0 bases at J, with 11 bases between the two ends. CDR3 length equals 14 residues.